The present entry profiles one TCR beta chain with its context. This specimen belongs to a study of control samples from healthy donors and cancer patients. Germline-derived CDR1 and CDR2 are DFQATT and SNEGSKA (reference sequence). The CDR3 runs to 13 residues. The V segment lost 3 bases and the J segment 10 bases; nucleotides outside the gene matches: 11. Sequencing used immunoSEQ multiplex PCR; TCRdb keeps in-frame clones, though not all of them. The table includes 200,000 or so clones, 90% to 95% detected once. The genes are TRBV20-1 and TRBJ1-1; TRBD1 aligns across 7 bases. This TCR was sampled from a man between 50 and 59 years old in good health. The specimen sequenced was blood. The CDR3 loop reads CSASKEGASGAFF. CDR3 coding DNA: TGCAGTGCTAGTAAGGAGGGGGCGAGCGGAGCTTTCTTT.